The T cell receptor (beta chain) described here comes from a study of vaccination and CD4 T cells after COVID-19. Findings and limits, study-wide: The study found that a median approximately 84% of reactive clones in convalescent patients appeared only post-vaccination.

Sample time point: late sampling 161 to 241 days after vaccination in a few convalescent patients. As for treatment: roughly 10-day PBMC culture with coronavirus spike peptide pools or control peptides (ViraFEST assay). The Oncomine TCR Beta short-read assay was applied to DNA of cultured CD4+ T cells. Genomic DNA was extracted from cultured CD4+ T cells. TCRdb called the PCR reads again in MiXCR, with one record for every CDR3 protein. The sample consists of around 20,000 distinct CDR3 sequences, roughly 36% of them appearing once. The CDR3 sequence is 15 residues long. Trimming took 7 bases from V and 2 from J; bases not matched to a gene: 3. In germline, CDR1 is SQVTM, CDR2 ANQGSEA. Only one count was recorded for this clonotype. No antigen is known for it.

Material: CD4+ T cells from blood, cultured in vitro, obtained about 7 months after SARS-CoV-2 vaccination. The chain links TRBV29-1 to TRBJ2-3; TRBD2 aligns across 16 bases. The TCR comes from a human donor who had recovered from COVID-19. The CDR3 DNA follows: TGCAGCGCCGGGACTAGCGGGAGGGCCACAGATACGCAGTATTTT. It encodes CSAGTSGRATDTQYF.